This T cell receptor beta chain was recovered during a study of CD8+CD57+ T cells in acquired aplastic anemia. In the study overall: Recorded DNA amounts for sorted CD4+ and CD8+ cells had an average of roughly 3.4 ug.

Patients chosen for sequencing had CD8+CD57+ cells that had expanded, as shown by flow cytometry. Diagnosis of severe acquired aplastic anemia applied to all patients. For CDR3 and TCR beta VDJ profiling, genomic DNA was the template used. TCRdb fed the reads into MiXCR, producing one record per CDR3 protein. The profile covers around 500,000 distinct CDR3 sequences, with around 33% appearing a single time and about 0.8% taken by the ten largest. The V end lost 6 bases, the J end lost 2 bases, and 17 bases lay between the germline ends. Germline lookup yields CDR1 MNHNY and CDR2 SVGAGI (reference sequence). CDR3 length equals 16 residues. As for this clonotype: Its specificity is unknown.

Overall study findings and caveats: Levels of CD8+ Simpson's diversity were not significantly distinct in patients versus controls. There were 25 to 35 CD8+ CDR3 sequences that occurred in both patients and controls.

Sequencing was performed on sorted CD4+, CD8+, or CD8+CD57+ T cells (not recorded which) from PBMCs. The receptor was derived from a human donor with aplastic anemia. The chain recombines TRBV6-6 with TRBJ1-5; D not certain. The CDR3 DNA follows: TGTGCCAGCAGATCCTTTGCTGGGGTTGGCAATCAGCCCCAGCATTTT. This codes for CASRSFAGVGNQPQHF.